The 10 T cell receptor beta chains given below trace back to one sample, sequenced in a study of T cells expressing NK-cell markers. One entry per CDR3 protein, without DNA, is what TCRdb gives after re-calling the 5' RACE reads. The sample has about 390,000 distinct CDR3 sequences. Sequenced: blood T cells: a sorted CD56 or NKG2C T cell subset, CD4+ or CD8+ T cells, or bulk PBMC T cells (not recorded which). These receptor sequences come from a woman aged 45-65 years in good health.

V usage is TRBV20-1 and J usage is TRBJ2-1. Germline CDR1 and CDR2: DFQATT and SNEGSKA (reference sequence). This CDR3 has 14 residues. The CDR3 region is CSASSPYTNNEQFF.

J is TRBJ1-5 and V is TRBV5-6; TCRdb's D call, TRBD1, is unchecked because there is no DNA. The CDR3 extends over 15 amino acids. The germline CDR1 and CDR2 sequences are SGHDT and YYEEEE. The CDR3 sequence: CASSQTGGVNQPQHF.

CDR3 amino acids: CASPFRDRAYEQYF. V and J are TRBV7-3 and TRBJ2-7; as DNA is missing, the TRBD1 call by TCRdb cannot be tested. The CDR3 sequence is 14 residues long. Per germline, CDR1 SGHTA and CDR2 FQGTGA.

This chain links TRBV6-1 with TRBJ2-1; the TRBD1 assignment by TCRdb is unverifiable without DNA. Germline assignment: CDR1 MNHNS and CDR2 SASEGT. The CDR3 has 13 amino acids. CDR3 sequence: CASSQRGVNEQFF.

The CDR3 is CASSQDLAGDLEQYF. This rearrangement joins TRBV3-1 to TRBJ2-7. The V gene's germline CDR1 is LGHDT and CDR2 YNNKEL (reference sequence). The CDR3 is 15 residues long.

This sequence joins TRBV11-2 and TRBJ1-2; TCRdb returns TRBD1, unconfirmable since there is no DNA. Per germline, CDR1 SGHAT and CDR2 FQNNGV. This CDR3 spans 15 amino acids. The CDR3 is CASSLDRGPSSGYTF.

The CDR3 sequence: CSVELPLAGGYEQYF. The chain carries TRBV29-1 and TRBJ2-7; TCRdb's D gene call, TRBD2, goes unchecked for lack of DNA. This CDR3 spans 15 amino acids. In germline, CDR1 is SQVTM, CDR2 ANQGSEA.

V is TRBV5-1 and J is TRBJ2-3; TCRdb selects TRBD2, and the lack of DNA leaves this call unchecked. This CDR3 contains 16 residues. CDR1 is SGHRS, CDR2 YFSETQ, per germline. CDR3: CASSLAGTTVTDTQYF. Drawing the rest from reference TRBV5-1 and TRBJ2-3, the complete variable domain is KAGVTQTPRYLIKTRGQQVTLSCSPISGHRSVSWYQQTPGQGLQFLFEYFSETQRNKGNFPGRFSGRQFSNSRSEMNVSTLELGDSALYLCASSLAGTTVTDTQYFGPGTRLTVL.

The chain employs TRBV4-1 and TRBJ1-4. The CDR3 extends over 15 amino acids. Per germline, CDR1 MGHRA and CDR2 YSYEKL. The CDR3 sequence: CASSPGQSHSEKLFF.

The genes are TRBV12-3 or TRBV12-4 and TRBJ2-5; TCRdb calls TRBD2, which cannot be checked without DNA. This CDR3 comprises 17 residues. CDR3 region: CASSLGGGRLEVATQYF.